This entry is about one T cell receptor beta chain. Seattle cases were enrolled at active infection and followed longitudinally. The data stem from a study of blood T cell repertoires in COVID-19. Study details: Samples taken during acute and convalescent COVID-19 were collected in the United States, Italy and Spain. From T cells, B-cell-depleted T cells, or PBMCs came the material, which was cDNA or gDNA.

Original methodology: Amplification of reference gene primers provided the estimated nucleated cell counts. Sequencing used immunoSEQ multiplex PCR; TCRdb keeps in-frame clones, though not all of them. V and J calls and clone size are given by that table; D and trimming were obtained from the DNA. This sample has about 16,000 clones, with 85% to 90% found just once. The CDR3 runs 11 residues. CDR1 and CDR2 from the germline V gene are SNHLY and FYNNEI. Trimming removed 4 bases at V and 8 bases at J, with 8 bases between. The sequence was obtained from a woman older than 75 with COVID-19, enrolled during active disease. The chain joins TRBV2 to TRBJ1-1; a weak D match, TRBD1 (6 bases). Specimen: peripheral blood. CDR3 region: CASSGQAEAFF. The CDR3 DNA sequence: TGTGCCAGCAGTGGACAGGCAGAAGCTTTCTTT. Combining the CDR3 with reference TRBV2 and TRBJ1-1 gives the whole variable domain EPEVTQTPSHQVTQMGQEVILRCVPISNHLYFYWYRQILGQKVEFLVSFYNNEISEKSEIFDDQFSVERPDGSNFTLKIRSTKLEDSAMYFCASSGQAEAFFGQGTRLTVV.